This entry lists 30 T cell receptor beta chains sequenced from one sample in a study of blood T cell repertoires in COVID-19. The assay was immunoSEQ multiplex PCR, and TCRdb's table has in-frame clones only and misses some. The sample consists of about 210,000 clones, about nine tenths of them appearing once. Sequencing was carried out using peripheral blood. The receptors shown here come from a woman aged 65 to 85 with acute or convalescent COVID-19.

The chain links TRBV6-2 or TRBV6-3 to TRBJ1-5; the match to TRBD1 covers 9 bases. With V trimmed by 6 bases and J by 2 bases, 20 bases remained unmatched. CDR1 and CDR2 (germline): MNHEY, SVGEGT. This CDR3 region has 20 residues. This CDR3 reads CASSRLKPGQGSVGNQPQHF. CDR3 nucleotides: TGTGCCAGCAGCCGCCTAAAACCGGGACAGGGATCTGTTGGCAATCAGCCCCAGCATTTT.

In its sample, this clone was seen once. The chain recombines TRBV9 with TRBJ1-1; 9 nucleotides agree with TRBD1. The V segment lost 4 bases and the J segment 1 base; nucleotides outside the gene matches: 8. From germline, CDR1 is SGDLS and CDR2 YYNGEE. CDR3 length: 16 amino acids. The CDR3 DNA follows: TGTGCCAGCAGCTCAGACCTGGGACAGGGGAACACTGAAGCTTTCTTT. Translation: CASSSDLGQGNTEAFF.

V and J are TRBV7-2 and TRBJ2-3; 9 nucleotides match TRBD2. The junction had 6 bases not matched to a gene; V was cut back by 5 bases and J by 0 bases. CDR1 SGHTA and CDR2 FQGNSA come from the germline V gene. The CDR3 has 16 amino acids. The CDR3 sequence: CASSPLAGTSTDTQYF. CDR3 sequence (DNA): TGTGCCAGCAGCCCGCTAGCGGGGACAAGCACAGATACGCAGTATTTT.

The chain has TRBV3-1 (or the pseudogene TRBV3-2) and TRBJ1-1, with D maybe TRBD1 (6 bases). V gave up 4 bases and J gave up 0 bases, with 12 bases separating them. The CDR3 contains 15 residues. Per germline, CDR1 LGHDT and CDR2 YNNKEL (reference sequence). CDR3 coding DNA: TGTGCCAGCAGCCCACAGGGTGTGATGAACACTGAAGCTTTCTTT. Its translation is CASSPQGVMNTEAFF.

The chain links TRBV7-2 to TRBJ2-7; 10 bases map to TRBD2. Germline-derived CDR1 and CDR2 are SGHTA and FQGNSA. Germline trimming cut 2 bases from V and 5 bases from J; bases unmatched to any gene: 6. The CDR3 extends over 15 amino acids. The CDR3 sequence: CASSLKAGGVNEQYF. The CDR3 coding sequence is TGTGCCAGCAGCTTAAAAGCGGGAGGGGTGAACGAGCAGTACTTC.

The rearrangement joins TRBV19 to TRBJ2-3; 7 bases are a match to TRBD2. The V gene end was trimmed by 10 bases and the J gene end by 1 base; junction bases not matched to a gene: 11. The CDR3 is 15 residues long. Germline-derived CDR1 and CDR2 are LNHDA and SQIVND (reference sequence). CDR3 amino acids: CATRVGGAGTDTQYF. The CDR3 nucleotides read TGTGCCACCAGAGTGGGAGGGGCGGGCACAGATACGCAGTATTTT.

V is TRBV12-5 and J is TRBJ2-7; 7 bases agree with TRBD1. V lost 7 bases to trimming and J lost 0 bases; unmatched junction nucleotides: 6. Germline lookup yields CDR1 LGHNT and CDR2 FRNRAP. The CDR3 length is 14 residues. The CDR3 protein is CASARQGSSYEQYF. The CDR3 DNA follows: TGTGCTAGTGCCCGACAGGGTAGCTCCTACGAGCAGTACTTC. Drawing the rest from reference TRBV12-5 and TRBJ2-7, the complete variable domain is DARVTQTPRHKVTEMGQEVTMRCQPILGHNTVFWYRQTMMQGLELLAYFRNRAPLDDSGMPKDRFSAEMPDATLATLKIQPSEPRDSAVYFCASARQGSSYEQYFGPGTRLTVT.

The CDR3: CASTDRGHYGYTF. In nucleotides, the CDR3 is TGTGCCAGTACGGACAGGGGGCACTATGGCTACACCTTC. This chain connects TRBV11-3 to TRBJ1-2, with 11 bases identical to TRBD1. V lost 9 bases, J lost 3 bases, and 3 bases stayed unmatched. The V gene's germline CDR1 is SGHNT and CDR2 YENEEA. This CDR3 has 13 amino acids.

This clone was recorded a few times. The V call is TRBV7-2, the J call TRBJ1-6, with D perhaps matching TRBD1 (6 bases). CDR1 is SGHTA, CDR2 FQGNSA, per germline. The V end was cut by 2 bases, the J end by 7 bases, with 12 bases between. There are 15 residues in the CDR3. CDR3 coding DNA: TGTGCCAGCAGCTTAAATACGGGACAAAATTCACCCCTCCACTTT. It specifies CASSLNTGQNSPLHF.

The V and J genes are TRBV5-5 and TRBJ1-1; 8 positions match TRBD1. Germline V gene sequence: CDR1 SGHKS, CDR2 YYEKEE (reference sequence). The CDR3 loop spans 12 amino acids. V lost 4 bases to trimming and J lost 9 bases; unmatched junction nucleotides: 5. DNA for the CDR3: TGTGCCAGCAGCATAGGACAGGGAAAAGCTTTCTTT. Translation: CASSIGQGKAFF.

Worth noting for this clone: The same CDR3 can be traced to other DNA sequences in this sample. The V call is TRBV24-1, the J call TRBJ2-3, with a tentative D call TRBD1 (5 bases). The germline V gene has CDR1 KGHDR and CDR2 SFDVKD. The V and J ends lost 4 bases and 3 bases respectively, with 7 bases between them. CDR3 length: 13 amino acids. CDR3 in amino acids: CATSDPGTDTQYF. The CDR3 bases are TGTGCCACCAGTGACCCAGGGACAGATACGCAGTATTTT.

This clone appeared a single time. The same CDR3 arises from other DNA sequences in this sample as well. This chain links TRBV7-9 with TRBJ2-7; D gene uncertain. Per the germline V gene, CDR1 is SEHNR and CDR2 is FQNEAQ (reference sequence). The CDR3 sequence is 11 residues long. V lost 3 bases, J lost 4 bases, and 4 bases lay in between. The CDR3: CASSLSYEQYF. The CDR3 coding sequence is TGTGCCAGCAGCTTGAGTTACGAGCAGTACTTC.

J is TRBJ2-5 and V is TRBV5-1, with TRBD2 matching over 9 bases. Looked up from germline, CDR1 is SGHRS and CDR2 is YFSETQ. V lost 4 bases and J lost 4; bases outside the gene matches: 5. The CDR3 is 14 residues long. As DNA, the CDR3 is TGCGCCAGCAGCCCGGGACTAGCCGCAGAGACCCAGTACTTC. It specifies CASSPGLAAETQYF.

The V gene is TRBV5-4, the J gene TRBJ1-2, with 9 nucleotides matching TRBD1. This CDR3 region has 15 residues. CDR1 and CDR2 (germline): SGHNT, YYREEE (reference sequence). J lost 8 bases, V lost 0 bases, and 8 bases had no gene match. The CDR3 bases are TGTGCCAGCAGCTTGGGGGGACAGGGAGATGTAGGCTACACCTTC. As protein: CASSLGGQGDVGYTF.

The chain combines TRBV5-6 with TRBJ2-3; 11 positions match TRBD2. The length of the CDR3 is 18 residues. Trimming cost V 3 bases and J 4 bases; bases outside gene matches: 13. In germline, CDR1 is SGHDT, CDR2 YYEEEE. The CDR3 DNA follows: TGTGCCAGCAGCTATCTACCCTTAGCGGGAGGGTTGGCAGATACGCAGTATTTT. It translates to CASSYLPLAGGLADTQYF. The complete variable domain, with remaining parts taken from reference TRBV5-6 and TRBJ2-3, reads DAGVTQSPTHLIKTRGQQVTLRCSPKSGHDTVSWYQQALGQGPQFIFQYYEEEERQRGNFPDRFSGHQFPNYSSELNVNALLLGDSALYLCASSYLPLAGGLADTQYFGPGTRLTVL.

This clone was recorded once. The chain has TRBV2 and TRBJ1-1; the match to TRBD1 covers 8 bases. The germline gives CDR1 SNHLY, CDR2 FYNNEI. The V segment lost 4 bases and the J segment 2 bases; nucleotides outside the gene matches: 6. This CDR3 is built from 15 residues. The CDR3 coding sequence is TGTGCCAGCAGTGCCCAGGGGGCAACCAACACTGAAGCTTTCTTT. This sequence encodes CASSAQGATNTEAFF.

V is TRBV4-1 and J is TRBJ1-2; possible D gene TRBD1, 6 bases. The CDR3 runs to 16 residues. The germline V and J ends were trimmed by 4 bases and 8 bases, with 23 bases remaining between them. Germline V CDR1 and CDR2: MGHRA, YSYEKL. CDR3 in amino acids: CASSPSLGAVSRGYTF. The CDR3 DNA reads TGCGCCAGCAGCCCCAGCTTGGGGGCTGTTTCTCGGGGCTACACCTTC.

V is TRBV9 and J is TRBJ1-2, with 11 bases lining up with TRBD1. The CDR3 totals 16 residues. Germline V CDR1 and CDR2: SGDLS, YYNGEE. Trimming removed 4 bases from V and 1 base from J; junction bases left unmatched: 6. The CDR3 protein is CASSRGQGANNYGYTF. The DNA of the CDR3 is TGTGCCAGCAGCCGCGGACAGGGGGCCAATAACTATGGCTACACCTTC. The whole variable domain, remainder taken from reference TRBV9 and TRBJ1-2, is DSGVTQTPKHLITATGQRVTLRCSPRSGDLSVYWYQQSLDQGLQFLIQYYNGEERAKGNILERFSAQQFPDLHSELNLSSLELGDSALYFCASSRGQGANNYGYTFGSGTRLTVV.

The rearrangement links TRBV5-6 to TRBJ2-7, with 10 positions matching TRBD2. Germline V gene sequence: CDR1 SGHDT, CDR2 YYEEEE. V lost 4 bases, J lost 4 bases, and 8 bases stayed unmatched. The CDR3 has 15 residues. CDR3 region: CASSRRGLAAYEQYF. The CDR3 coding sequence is TGTGCCAGCAGCCGCCGCGGACTAGCGGCTTACGAGCAGTACTTC.

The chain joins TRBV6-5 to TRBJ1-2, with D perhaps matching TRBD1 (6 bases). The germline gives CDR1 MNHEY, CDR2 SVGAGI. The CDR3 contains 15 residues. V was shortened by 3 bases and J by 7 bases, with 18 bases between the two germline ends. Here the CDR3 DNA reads TGTGCCAGCAGTTATCATATTCAGGGGCACTTTGGCTACACCTTC. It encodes CASSYHIQGHFGYTF.

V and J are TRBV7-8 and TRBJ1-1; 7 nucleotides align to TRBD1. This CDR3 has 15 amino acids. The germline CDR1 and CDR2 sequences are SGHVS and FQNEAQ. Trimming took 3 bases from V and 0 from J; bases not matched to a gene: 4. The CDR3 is CASSFGGQMNTEAFF. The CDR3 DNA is TGTGCCAGCAGCTTTGGGGGACAGATGAACACTGAAGCTTTCTTT.

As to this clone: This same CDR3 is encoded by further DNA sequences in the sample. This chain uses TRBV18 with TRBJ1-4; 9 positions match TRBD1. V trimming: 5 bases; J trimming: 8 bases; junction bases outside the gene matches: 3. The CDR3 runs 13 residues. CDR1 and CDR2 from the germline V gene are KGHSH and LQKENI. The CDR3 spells CASSTDRGEKLFF. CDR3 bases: TGTGCCAGCTCAACGGACAGGGGCGAAAAACTGTTTTTT.

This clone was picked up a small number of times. The CDR3 here is CASSYRTGGAGEAFF. The CDR3 DNA is TGTGCCAGCAGTTACAGAACAGGGGGCGCCGGTGAAGCTTTCTTT. The genes are TRBV6-2 or TRBV6-3 and TRBJ1-1; TRBD1 agrees at 9 bases. CDR3 length equals 15 residues. Germline CDR1 MNHEY, CDR2 SVGEGT. The V segment lost 2 bases and the J segment 7 bases; nucleotides outside the gene matches: 8.

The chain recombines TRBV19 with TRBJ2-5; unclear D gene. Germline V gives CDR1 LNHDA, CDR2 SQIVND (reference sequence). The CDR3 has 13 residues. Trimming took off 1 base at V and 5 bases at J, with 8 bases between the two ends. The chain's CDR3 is CASSIVFGETQYF. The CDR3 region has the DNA TGTGCCAGTAGTATAGTGTTCGGGGAGACCCAGTACTTC.

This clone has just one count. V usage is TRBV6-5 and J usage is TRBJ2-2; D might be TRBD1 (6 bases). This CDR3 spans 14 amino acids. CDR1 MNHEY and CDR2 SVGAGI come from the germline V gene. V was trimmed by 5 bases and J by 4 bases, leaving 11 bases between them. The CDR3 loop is CASSSTGTTGELFF. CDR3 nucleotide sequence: TGTGCCAGCAGTAGTACAGGGACCACCGGGGAGCTGTTTTTT.

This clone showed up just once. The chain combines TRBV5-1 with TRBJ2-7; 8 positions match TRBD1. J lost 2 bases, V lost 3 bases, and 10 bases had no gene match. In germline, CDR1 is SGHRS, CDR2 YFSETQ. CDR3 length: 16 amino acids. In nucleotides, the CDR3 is TGCGCCAGCAGCTCGGCCCCCGGGACAGGACCCTACGAGCAGTACTTC. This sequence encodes CASSSAPGTGPYEQYF.

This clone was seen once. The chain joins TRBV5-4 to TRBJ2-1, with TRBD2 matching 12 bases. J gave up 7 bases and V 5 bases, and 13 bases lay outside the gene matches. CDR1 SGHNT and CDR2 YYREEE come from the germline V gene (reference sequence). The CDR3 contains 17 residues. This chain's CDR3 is CASRMTSGRDRRNEQFF. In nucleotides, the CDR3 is TGTGCCAGCAGGATGACTAGCGGGAGAGATAGAAGGAATGAGCAGTTCTTC.

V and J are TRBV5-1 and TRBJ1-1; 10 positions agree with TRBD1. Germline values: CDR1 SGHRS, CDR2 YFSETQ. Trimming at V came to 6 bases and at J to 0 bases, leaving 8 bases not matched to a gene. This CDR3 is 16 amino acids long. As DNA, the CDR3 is TGCGCCAGCATCCCCGGGACAGGGGCTATGAACACTGAAGCTTTCTTT. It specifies CASIPGTGAMNTEAFF.

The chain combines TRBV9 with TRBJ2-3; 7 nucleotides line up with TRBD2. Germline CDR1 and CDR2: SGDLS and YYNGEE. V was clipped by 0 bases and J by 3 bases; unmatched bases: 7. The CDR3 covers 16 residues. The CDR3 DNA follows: TGTGCCAGCAGCGTAGAAGCGGGGCTAAAGACAGATACGCAGTATTTT. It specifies CASSVEAGLKTDTQYF.

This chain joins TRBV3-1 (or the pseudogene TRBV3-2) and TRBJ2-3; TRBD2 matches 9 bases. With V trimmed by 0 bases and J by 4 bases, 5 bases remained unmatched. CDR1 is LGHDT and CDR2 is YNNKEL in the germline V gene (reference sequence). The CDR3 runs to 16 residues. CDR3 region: CASSQELRGGSDTQYF. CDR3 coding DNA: TGTGCCAGCAGCCAAGAACTGCGGGGGGGGTCAGATACGCAGTATTTT.